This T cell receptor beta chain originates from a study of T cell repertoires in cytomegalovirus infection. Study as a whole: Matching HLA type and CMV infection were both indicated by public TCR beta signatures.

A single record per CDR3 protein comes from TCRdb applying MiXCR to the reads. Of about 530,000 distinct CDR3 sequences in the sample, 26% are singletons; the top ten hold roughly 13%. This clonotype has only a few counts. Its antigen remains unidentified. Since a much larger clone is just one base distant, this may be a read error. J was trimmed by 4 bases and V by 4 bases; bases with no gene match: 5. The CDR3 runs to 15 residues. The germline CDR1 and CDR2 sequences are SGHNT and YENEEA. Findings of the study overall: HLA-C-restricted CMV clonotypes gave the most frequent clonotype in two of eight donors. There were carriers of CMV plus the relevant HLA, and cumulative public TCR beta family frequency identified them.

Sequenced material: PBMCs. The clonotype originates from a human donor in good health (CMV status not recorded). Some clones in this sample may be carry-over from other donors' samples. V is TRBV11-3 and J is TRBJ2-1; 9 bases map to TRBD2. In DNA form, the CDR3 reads TGTGCCAGCAGCTCCCTGACTAGCGGATACAATGAGCAGTTCTTC. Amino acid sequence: CASSSLTSGYNEQFF.